The 11 T cell receptor beta chains presented below share a single source sample, sequenced in a study of T cells in Graves' hyperthyroidism and ophthalmopathy. Researchers took RNA transcripts and amplified the TCR beta CDR3 regions from them. Initially, a first-round RT-PCR of the TCR CDR3 employed the HTBI primer set. In TCRdb, the multiplex PCR reads were re-called with MiXCR into one record per CDR3 protein. The data show hundreds of thousands of distinct CDR3 sequences, with around 38% seen just once and 7% to 10% held by the top ten. The sample was blood. All receptors derive from a young man with Graves' hyperthyroidism.

The sample holds one count of this clonotype. CDR3 bases: TGCAGCGTCCCCGAAAATAGATATAAAGCTTTCTTT. Its translation: CSVPENRYKAFF. This chain connects TRBV29-1 to TRBJ1-1; D remains ambiguous. The germline V and J ends were trimmed by 6 bases and 9 bases, with 17 bases remaining between them. Germline V gene sequence: CDR1 SQVTM, CDR2 ANQGSEA. CDR3 length: 12 residues.

The table lists this clonotype with a count of one. The rearrangement joins TRBV2 to TRBJ1-1, with D hard to call. The CDR3 has 14 residues. V dropped 7 bases and J dropped 0 bases, with 12 bases sitting between them. Germline V gene data show CDR1 as SNHLY and CDR2 as FYNNEI. The CDR3 DNA is TGTGCCAGCACCCCGAACGGGTTGAACACTGAAGCTTTCTTT. Protein sequence: CASTPNGLNTEAFF. Drawing the rest from reference TRBV2 and TRBJ1-1, the complete variable domain is EPEVTQTPSHQVTQMGQEVILRCVPISNHLYFYWYRQILGQKVEFLVSFYNNEISEKSEIFDDQFSVERPDGSNFTLKIRSTKLEDSAMYFCASTPNGLNTEAFFGQGTRLTVV.

The chain is built from TRBV10-3 and TRBJ1-1, with D hard to call. Per germline, CDR1 ENHRY and CDR2 SYGVKD. Trimming shortened V by 8 bases and J by 0 bases, and 10 bases separated the two germline ends. The CDR3 extends over 13 amino acids. The CDR3 reads CAIPRQLNTEAFF. The CDR3 region has the DNA TGTGCCATCCCGAGACAACTGAACACTGAAGCTTTCTTT.

The chain recombines TRBV29-1 with TRBJ1-1; 7 bases are a match to TRBD1. The germline CDR1 and CDR2 sequences are SQVTM and ANQGSEA. V shed 7 bases, J shed 2 bases, and the junction held 7 bases outside the gene matches. The length of the CDR3 is 13 residues. The CDR3 DNA reads as TGCAGCGCCCCGGGACAGCATAACACTGAAGCTTTCTTT. This gives the protein CSAPGQHNTEAFF.

This clonotype appeared many times. The chain employs TRBV2 and TRBJ2-2, with 8 positions matching TRBD2. The CDR3 totals 16 residues. Looked up from germline, CDR1 is SNHLY and CDR2 is FYNNEI. V gave up 3 bases and J gave up 3 bases; unmatched junction bases: 6. CDR3 loop: CASSDLLADYTGELFF. CDR3 in DNA: TGTGCCAGCAGTGACTTACTAGCGGATTACACCGGGGAGCTGTTTTTT.

This clonotype was seen only a few times. CDR3 protein: CASSATGSYTF. The CDR3 DNA sequence: TGTGCCAGCAGCGCGACGGGGTCCTACACCTTC. The chain uses TRBV12-3 or TRBV12-4 and TRBJ1-2; no clear D. Trimming took off 6 bases at V and 10 bases at J, with 12 bases between the two ends. The CDR3 contains 11 residues.

The rearrangement joins TRBV12-3 or TRBV12-4 to TRBJ2-5, with 9 bases lining up with TRBD1. After removal of 1 base from V and 5 bases from J, the junction contained 8 bases not matched to a gene. The CDR3 is made up of 16 amino acids. The CDR3, as DNA: TGTGCCAGCAGTTTAGGTAACAGGGGGCGCGTGGAGACCCAGTACTTC. It is translated as CASSLGNRGRVETQYF.

This clonotype was counted between two and nine times. The V call is TRBV20-1, the J call TRBJ1-4; TRBD1 is a possible D gene (5 bases). This CDR3 is 13 amino acids long. CDR1 is DFQATT, CDR2 SNEGSKA, per germline (reference sequence). Trimming shortened V by 3 bases and J by 5 bases, and 10 bases separated the two germline ends. CDR3 in amino acids: CSASEGHNEKLFF. Written as DNA, the CDR3 is TGCAGTGCTAGCGAGGGGCACAATGAAAAACTGTTTTTT.

This clonotype has a count of ten or more. V and J are TRBV6-5 and TRBJ2-5; possibly TRBD1 or TRBD2 for D (6 bases each). The CDR3 spans 14 residues. Trimming shortened V by 4 bases and J by 5 bases, and 14 bases separated the two germline ends. Per germline, CDR1 MNHEY and CDR2 SVGAGI. CDR3 amino acids: CASSSAGEVETQYF. CDR3 in DNA: TGTGCCAGCAGTTCGGCAGGGGAGGTGGAGACCCAGTACTTC.

This clonotype was seen ten or more times. The rearrangement joins TRBV19 to TRBJ1-1; D is unclear. Germline V lookup: CDR1 LNHDA, CDR2 SQIVND (reference sequence). Trimming removed 7 bases at V and 1 base at J, with 10 bases between. This CDR3 has 13 residues. This chain's CDR3 is CASKLTANTEAFF. The CDR3 region has the DNA TGTGCCAGTAAGCTCACGGCGAACACTGAAGCTTTCTTT.

This clonotype was recorded a few times. This chain joins TRBV10-1 and TRBJ2-2; TRBD1 might be the D (6 bases). This CDR3 contains 16 residues. Trimming removed 0 bases at V and 0 bases at J, with 8 bases between. The germline gives CDR1 WNHNN, CDR2 SYGVQD (reference sequence). CDR3 residues: CASSESGTTNTGELFF. The DNA of the CDR3 is TGCGCCAGCAGTGAGTCTGGGACAACGAACACCGGGGAGCTGTTTTTT.